The source of this TCR beta chain is a study of blood T cell repertoires in COVID-19. Original processing methods: Nucleated cell counts were estimated from reference gene primer amplification. TCRdb keeps only in-frame clones here, not all; method: immunoSEQ multiplex PCR. From that table come the V and J calls and clone size; the DNA was used to work out D and trimming. The sample comprises 300,000 to 350,000 clones, roughly 89% of which are singletons, and over 8.5% rests with the top ten. The V end was cut by 5 bases, the J end by 7 bases, with 9 bases between. Germline CDR1 reads SGHAT; CDR2 reads FQNNGV. The length of the CDR3 is 13 residues.

The sequencing sample was made of PBMCs or T cells enriched from blood (not recorded which). This clonotype was obtained from a woman younger than 45 who had recovered from COVID-19. The chain combines TRBV11-2 with TRBJ1-6, with no clear D. The CDR3 DNA follows: TGTGCCAGCAGCCTTGCGTGGAATTCACCCCTCCACTTT. This gives the protein CASSLAWNSPLHF.